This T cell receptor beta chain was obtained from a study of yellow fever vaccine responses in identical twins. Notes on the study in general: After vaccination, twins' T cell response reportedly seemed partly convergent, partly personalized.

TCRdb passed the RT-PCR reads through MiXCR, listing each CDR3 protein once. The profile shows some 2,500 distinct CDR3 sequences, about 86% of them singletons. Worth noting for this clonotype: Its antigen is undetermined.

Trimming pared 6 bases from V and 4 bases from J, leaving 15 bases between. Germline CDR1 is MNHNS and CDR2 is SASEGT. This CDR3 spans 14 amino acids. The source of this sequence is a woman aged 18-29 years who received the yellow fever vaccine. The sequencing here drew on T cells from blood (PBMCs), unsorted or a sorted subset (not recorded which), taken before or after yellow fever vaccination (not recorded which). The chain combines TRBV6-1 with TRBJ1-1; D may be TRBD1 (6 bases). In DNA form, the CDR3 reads TGTGCCAGCAGCCCACAAAACAGGGCCACTGAAGCTTTCTTT. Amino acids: CASSPQNRATEAFF.